What follows is one T cell receptor (beta chain) and its context. Its specificity is unknown. V gave up 0 bases and J gave up 2 bases, with 12 bases separating them. The CDR3 covers 16 residues. Germline CDR1 SGHRS, CDR2 YFSETQ. The data belong to a study of post-analysis software for immune sequencing data. Notes on the study in general: Elevated frequency relative to controls characterized four or five TRBV segments in patients, TRBV5-6, TRBV5-1 and TRBV20-1 among them.

Tagging with unique molecular identifiers was a feature of the TCR beta cDNA libraries. From the PCR reads, TCRdb called clonotypes with MiXCR, one entry per CDR3 protein. The sample lists around 700,000 distinct CDR3 sequences, over 45% occurring once. The receptor comes from a girl aged 2 to 10 with multiple sclerosis. Sequences were obtained from blood. This rearrangement joins TRBV5-1 to TRBJ2-1; tentatively, D is TRBD1 (8 bases). As DNA, the CDR3 is TGCGCCAGCAGCTTGGAAGCGGGACAGGCCTACAATGAGCAGTTCTTC. Translating it yields CASSLEAGQAYNEQFF. Using reference TRBV5-1 and TRBJ2-1 for the parts outside the CDR3, the full variable domain is KAGVTQTPRYLIKTRGQQVTLSCSPISGHRSVSWYQQTPGQGLQFLFEYFSETQRNKGNFPGRFSGRQFSNSRSEMNVSTLELGDSALYLCASSLEAGQAYNEQFFGPGTRLTVL.